The clone carrying this TCR beta chain was seen a handful of times. The data were obtained in a study of T-cell reconstitution after alpha-beta-depleted transplantation in children. Molecular barcoding with unique molecular identifiers was used for the TCRbeta library. TCRdb processed the PCR reads anew with MiXCR; each CDR3 protein has one entry. The table has approximately 400,000 distinct CDR3 sequences, 11% seen once. This specimen was PBMCs from the stem cell graft donor, taken from the stem cell graft. The source of this sequence is a human donor who donated a stem cell graft to a child with acute myeloid leukemia.

As DNA, the CDR3 is TGTGCCACCAGTGCCCAGGGCGCGGATTCACCCCTCCACTTT. Amino acids: CATSAQGADSPLHF. V is TRBV24-1 and J is TRBJ1-6, with D maybe TRBD1 (5 bases). The CDR3 is made up of 14 amino acids. The germline V and J ends were trimmed by 5 bases and 8 bases, with 12 bases remaining between them. From germline, CDR1 is KGHDR and CDR2 SFDVKD.